What follows are 25 T cell receptor beta chains derived from one specimen sequenced in a study of blood T cell repertoires in COVID-19. Assay used: immunoSEQ multiplex PCR; TCRdb lists only in-frame clones, some missing. The repertoire includes over 25,000 clones, 78% of them detected once, and roughly a third sits in the top ten. The material sequenced was peripheral blood. The receptor source for this set is a man older than 75 with acute or convalescent COVID-19.

The V and J genes are TRBV2 and TRBJ1-2; D is ambiguous. Between the trimmed V and J ends, which lost 7 bases and 4 bases, there was a span of 16 bases. This CDR3 comprises 14 residues. In germline, CDR1 is SNHLY, CDR2 FYNNEI. The CDR3 reads CASTADLGGYGYTF. The CDR3, as DNA: TGTGCCAGCACGGCCGACCTGGGAGGCTATGGCTACACCTTC.

This clone was seen more than once but under ten times. V is TRBV6-5 and J is TRBJ1-3; a weak D match, TRBD1 (6 bases). V dropped 6 bases and J dropped 8 bases, with 14 bases sitting between them. This CDR3 region has 13 residues. Per the germline V gene, CDR1 is MNHEY and CDR2 is SVGAGI. As DNA, the CDR3 is TGTGCCAGCAGCATACAGGGAATGGACACCATATATTTT. Amino acid sequence: CASSIQGMDTIYF.

This rearrangement joins TRBV5-1 to TRBJ1-6; 7 bases align to TRBD1. The CDR3 extends over 15 amino acids. After removal of 4 bases from V and 9 bases from J, the junction contained 10 bases not matched to a gene. Germline V gene sequence: CDR1 SGHRS, CDR2 YFSETQ. CDR3 protein: CASSTSQGPISPLHF. Written as DNA, the CDR3 is TGCGCCAGCAGCACCTCACAGGGGCCGATTTCACCCCTCCACTTT.

The chain combines TRBV11-2 with TRBJ1-3; TRBD1 matches at 7 bases. The CDR3 consists of 16 residues. The ends lost 5 bases at V and 2 bases at J; junction bases unmatched: 9. CDR1 and CDR2 from the germline V gene are SGHAT and FQNNGV. The CDR3 protein is CASSVRDSLTGNTIYF. CDR3 nucleotides: TGTGCCAGCAGCGTTCGGGACAGCCTAACTGGAAACACCATATATTTT.

V gene TRBV21-1 combines with J gene TRBJ1-3; the table's D call, TRBD1, has no DNA check behind it. TRBV21-1 is marked as a pseudogene. This CDR3 contains 15 residues. CDR3 residues: CASIAQGAYGNTIYF. The CDR3 DNA follows: TGTGCCAGCATTGCACAGGGGGCTTATGGAAACACCATATATTTT.

The genes are TRBV19 and TRBJ2-2; 7 bases agree with TRBD2. The V segment lost 7 bases and the J segment 4 bases; nucleotides outside the gene matches: 24. Germline lookup yields CDR1 LNHDA and CDR2 SQIVND (reference sequence). CDR3 length: 20 residues. CDR3 DNA sequence: TGTGCCAGTACACCGGGGCCGTGGCTGGGAGGGTTTGAAGCCACCGGGGAGCTGTTTTTT. This encodes CASTPGPWLGGFEATGELFF.

This chain uses TRBV27 with TRBJ2-7; tentative D call: TRBD1 (6 bases). The CDR3 has 16 amino acids. Trimming shortened V by 6 bases and J by 6 bases, and 24 bases separated the two germline ends. Germline V CDR1 and CDR2: MNHEY, SMNVEV (reference sequence). As DNA, the CDR3 is TGTGCCAGCAGCTTTTTCGTTGCAGGGGTGAAATTCGAGCAGTACTTC. Its protein product is CASSFFVAGVKFEQYF.

The rearrangement links TRBV21-1 to TRBJ1-2; TRBD1, the table's D call, was not compared with the DNA. TRBV21-1 is tagged as a pseudogene. The CDR3 is made up of 15 amino acids. CDR3 nucleotides: TGTGCCAGCAGCACCCAACTCGACAGGGGGCGAGGGTACACCTTC. Its translation is CASSTQLDRGRGYTF.

V gene TRBV7-9 combines with J gene TRBJ2-5, with TRBD1 matching 7 bases. Per germline, CDR1 SEHNR and CDR2 FQNEAQ (reference sequence). Trimming took 6 bases from V and 9 from J; bases not matched to a gene: 7. The CDR3 sequence is 12 residues long. CDR3 in DNA: TGTGCCAGCAGAACCGGGACAGCGGCCCAGTACTTC. Its protein product is CASRTGTAAQYF.

This sequence joins TRBV23-1 and TRBJ2-3; D is perhaps TRBD2 (7 bases). TRBV23-1 is sorted into the ORF group, with uncertain function. The V and J ends lost 8 bases and 6 bases respectively, with 18 bases between them. This CDR3 spans 14 amino acids. CDR3 amino acids: CASCPGEGVDTQYF. Here the CDR3 DNA reads TGCGCCAGCTGTCCGGGGGAGGGGGTGGATACGCAGTATTTT.

The CDR3 sequence is CASSLIENYGYTF. CDR3 sequence (DNA): TGTGCCAGCAGCTTGATAGAGAACTATGGCTACACCTTC. The rearrangement uses TRBV5-6 and TRBJ1-2, with unresolved D. Germline values: CDR1 SGHDT, CDR2 YYEEEE. This CDR3 spans 13 amino acids. Trimming removed 1 base from V and 2 bases from J, with 6 bases in between.

This clone has only one observation. The genes are TRBV7-2 and TRBJ1-2, with 10 bases lining up with TRBD1. This CDR3 is 14 amino acids long. Germline CDR1 and CDR2: SGHTA and FQGNSA. V dropped 5 bases and J dropped 8; count of bases not matched to a gene: 8. CDR3 nucleotide sequence: TGTGCCAGCAGCCTAGGACAGGGGGATCGGGGCTACACCTTC. Residues: CASSLGQGDRGYTF.

V usage is TRBV11-3 and J usage is TRBJ2-2; 9 bases are shared with TRBD1. J gave up 3 bases and V 5 bases, and 7 bases lay outside the gene matches. Germline V gene sequence: CDR1 SGHNT, CDR2 YENEEA. CDR3 length equals 16 residues. The CDR3 coding sequence is TGTGCCAGCAGCCCAAGGACAGGGGATGACACCGGGGAGCTGTTTTTT. This codes for CASSPRTGDDTGELFF.

This chain links TRBV12-5 with TRBJ1-5; D uncertain. Deletions cut 0 bases from V and 4 bases from J, with 10 bases between. This CDR3 comprises 15 residues. Looked up from germline, CDR1 is LGHNT and CDR2 is FRNRAP. CDR3 DNA sequence: TGTGCTAGTGGTTTGGTACGGGAGGCTAATCAGCCCCAGCATTTT. Residues: CASGLVREANQPQHF.

This chain links TRBV6-6 with TRBJ2-3, with 8 bases that match TRBD2. The V gene end was trimmed by 5 bases and the J gene end by 0 bases; junction bases not matched to a gene: 4. The CDR3 runs 15 residues. The germline V gene encodes CDR1 MNHNY and CDR2 SVGAGI (reference sequence). CDR3 sequence reads: CASSPAGVSTDTQYF. The CDR3 DNA reads as TGTGCCAGCAGTCCAGCGGGGGTGAGCACAGATACGCAGTATTTT.

V is TRBV5-1 and J is TRBJ2-2, with TRBD1 identical over 9 bases. This CDR3 contains 19 residues. V gave up 4 bases and J gave up 4 bases; unmatched junction bases: 17. Germline-derived CDR1 and CDR2 are SGHRS and YFSETQ. The CDR3 loop reads CASSASQQGATRFTGELFF. CDR3 in DNA: TGCGCCAGCAGCGCCTCCCAACAGGGGGCGACTCGGTTCACCGGGGAGCTGTTTTTT.

This chain uses TRBV2 with TRBJ2-1; 8 bases fit TRBD1. The ends lost 6 bases at V and 6 bases at J; junction bases unmatched: 7. This CDR3 has 14 amino acids. The V gene's germline CDR1 is SNHLY and CDR2 FYNNEI. The CDR3 bases are TGTGCCAGCAGGGAGGCCACAGGGGGCAATGAGCAGTTCTTC. Its translation is CASREATGGNEQFF.

The gene calls are TRBV6-5 and TRBJ2-3; tentatively, D is TRBD2 (6 bases). V dropped 6 bases and J dropped 5 bases, with 12 bases sitting between them. The CDR3 is made up of 13 amino acids. Germline CDR1 MNHEY, CDR2 SVGAGI. The CDR3 region has the DNA TGTGCCAGCAGGGGGACTGCACAAGATACGCAGTATTTT. Its protein is CASRGTAQDTQYF.

V gene TRBV2 combines with J gene TRBJ2-5; D not certain. Germline V lookup: CDR1 SNHLY, CDR2 FYNNEI. With 3 bases removed from V and 2 bases from J, the gap between germline ends came to 7 bases. This CDR3 comprises 13 residues. Here the CDR3 reads CASSEYRQETQYF. CDR3 DNA sequence: TGTGCCAGCAGTGAGTACAGACAAGAGACCCAGTACTTC.

J is TRBJ1-4 and V is TRBV2, with a weak D call TRBD1 (6 bases). The CDR3 has 13 residues. V lost 6 bases and J 8 bases, leaving 13 bases between the germline ends. The V gene's germline CDR1 is SNHLY and CDR2 FYNNEI. The CDR3 spells CASRSQGREKLFF. DNA for the CDR3: TGTGCCAGCAGATCACAGGGCCGAGAAAAACTGTTTTTT.

This clone was found a few times. The chain combines TRBV2 with TRBJ2-3, with D perhaps TRBD2 (5 bases). The CDR3 is 14 residues long. The V gene lost 1 base and the J gene lost 3 bases, with 8 bases spanning the gap. Germline V gives CDR1 SNHLY, CDR2 FYNNEI. Here the CDR3 reads CASSEGIATDTQYF. Written as DNA, the CDR3 is TGTGCCAGCAGTGAAGGCATAGCGACAGATACGCAGTATTTT.

The J gene is TRBJ2-7, the V gene TRBV4-1; TRBD1 aligns across 11 bases. V shed 2 bases, J shed 6 bases, and the junction held 3 bases outside the gene matches. The CDR3 is 14 amino acids. Germline V gene sequence: CDR1 MGHRA, CDR2 YSYEKL. CDR3 amino acids: CASSQRDRGGEQYF. The DNA of the CDR3 is TGCGCCAGCAGCCAAAGGGACAGGGGGGGCGAGCAGTACTTC.

The rearrangement joins TRBV11-2 to TRBJ2-7, with D perhaps TRBD1 (5 bases). Germline V gene lookup returns CDR1 SGHAT and CDR2 FQNNGV. The CDR3 runs 13 residues. The V end lost 5 bases, the J end lost 5 bases, and 13 bases lay between the germline ends. As DNA, the CDR3 is TGTGCCAGCAGCCTAATCAGGGAAAACGAGCAGTACTTC. Amino acids: CASSLIRENEQYF.

This clone was seen just once. The genes are TRBV5-6 and TRBJ1-2; possible D gene TRBD1, 6 bases. This CDR3 comprises 15 residues. V was pared by 4 bases and J by 2 bases, with 15 bases between. The V gene's germline CDR1 is SGHDT and CDR2 YYEEEE. This CDR3 reads CASSTDDRPNYGYTF. Written as DNA, the CDR3 is TGTGCCAGCAGCACAGACGACAGGCCGAACTATGGCTACACCTTC.

The V call is TRBV6-5, the J call TRBJ2-7; D perhaps matches TRBD2 (5 bases). The length of the CDR3 is 13 residues. In germline, CDR1 is MNHEY, CDR2 SVGAGI. V was shortened by 4 bases and J by 3 bases, with 10 bases between the two germline ends. In nucleotides, the CDR3 is TGTGCCAGCAGTTCCCGGGGTGGCTACGAGCAGTACTTC. Translation: CASSSRGGYEQYF.